This T cell receptor (beta chain) was obtained from a study of CD8 T cells in ankylosing spondylitis. General study results and limits: A TCR beta motif made of about 8 highly homologous variants seemed typical of ankylosing spondylitis blood. In peripheral blood, disease-linked CD8+ clones occurred at relatively low frequencies. Prior literature has documented some motif variants in synovial fluid and blood from reactive arthritis.

With molecular barcodes, quantitative 5'-RACE was used to make the TCR beta libraries. A single record per CDR3 protein comes from TCRdb applying MiXCR to the 5' RACE reads. Of fewer than 750,000 distinct CDR3 sequences listed, around a fifth are singletons. In its sample, this clonotype was seen many times. Antigen specificity is unknown. The clonotype was recovered from a male donor with ankylosing spondylitis. The sample taken for sequencing was blood, either unsorted or a sorted T cell fraction (not recorded which).

Here the CDR3 DNA reads TGCGCCAGCAGCTCTTCTTCGGGGGCTGGGGAAAAACTGTTTTTT. Protein product: CASSSSSGAGEKLFF. The chain carries TRBV5-1 and TRBJ1-4, with a possible D match to TRBD1 (6 bases). Germline CDR1 SGHRS, CDR2 YFSETQ. With 3 bases removed from V and 8 bases from J, the gap between germline ends came to 17 bases. The CDR3 consists of 15 residues.